Presented here are 2 T cell receptor beta chains from one specimen sequenced in a study of T cells after yellow fever vaccination. TCRdb ran MiXCR on the 5' RACE reads and lists one entry per CDR3 protein. The sample holds under 700,000 distinct CDR3 sequences, 17% seen once. The sequences come from PBMCs, collected around 5 days after the first yellow fever vaccination. The receptor source for this set is a man aged 18-30 years who received the YFV17D yellow fever vaccine.

The chain carries TRBV4-3 and TRBJ2-3; no clear D gene. The CDR3 is made up of 13 amino acids. CDR1 and CDR2 from the germline V gene are LGHNA and YSLEER. V gave up 0 bases and J gave up 3 bases, with 4 bases separating them. The CDR3 loop reads CASSQDLTDTQYF. Here the CDR3 DNA reads TGCGCCAGCAGCCAAGATCTAACAGATACGCAGTATTTT.

This clonotype was picked up a small number of times. The V gene is TRBV7-8, the J gene TRBJ2-2; D remains ambiguous. Germline V gene data show CDR1 as SGHVS and CDR2 as FQNEAQ. V dropped 0 bases and J dropped 9 bases, with 17 bases sitting between them. The CDR3 totals 16 residues. This CDR3 reads CASSLASGINGRELFF. The CDR3 coding sequence is TGTGCCAGCAGCTTAGCGTCTGGGATCAACGGTCGGGAGCTGTTTTTT.